This is a list of T cell receptor beta chains from one sample in a study of CD8+ T cells in alopecia areata. The repertoire was sequenced with immunoSEQ multiplex PCR; TCRdb's copy has only in-frame clones and lacks some. The sample shows fewer than 250,000 clones, 40% to 55% of them seen only once. The source was CD4+ T cells sorted from blood, collected at approximately week 36, from a patient treated with tofacitinib. The source of these receptors is a human donor with alopecia areata. Both conserved end residues are part of each CDR3. The D gene is left open where the match is weak.

D,V,J,length,CDR3
-,TRBV13,TRBJ2-2,16,CASSLVRGSNTGELFF
-,TRBV6-6,TRBJ1-5,16,CASRDLPGHDNQPQHF
-,TRBV29-1,TRBJ2-7,13,CSVDGASFYEQYF
-,TRBV7-2,TRBJ1-2,13,CASSLDENYGYTF
-,TRBV2,TRBJ2-7,11,CASSINVEQYF
TRBD2,TRBV4-1,TRBJ2-2,14,CASSRLAGTGELFF
-,TRBV6-5,TRBJ1-2,12,CASSGQSYGYTF
TRBD2,TRBV7-9,TRBJ2-5,16,CASSPRLAGLQETQYF
TRBD2,TRBV7-2,TRBJ2-3,15,CASSASGSYTDTQYF
-,TRBV30,TRBJ2-5,13,CAWTLLHQETQYF
-,TRBV6-1,TRBJ2-5,11,CASSDYETQYF
-,TRBV28,TRBJ1-5,15,CAGSPGTYSNQPQHF
TRBD1,TRBV5-1,TRBJ1-2,13,CASGTGGGYGYTF
-,TRBV10-3,TRBJ2-3,17,CAISPRPGDTSTDTQYF
-,TRBV30,TRBJ2-1,11,CAWSVESPQFF
TRBD2,TRBV19,TRBJ2-5,14,CASPREGTQETQYF
-,TRBV7-9,TRBJ2-3,15,CASSLGLGSTDTQYF
-,TRBV5-4,TRBJ2-7,13,CASSSRGAYEQYF
-,TRBV30,TRBJ1-2,14,CAWIGTVPNYGYTF
-,TRBV27,TRBJ2-1,13,CASSSGLTNEQFF
-,TRBV7-8,TRBJ1-5,16,CASSLLSGVGNQPQHF
TRBD1,TRBV5-1,TRBJ2-1,14,CASSPGDRGSEQFF
TRBD1,TRBV18,TRBJ2-1,17,CASSGTAGAASYNEQFF
TRBD2,TRBV2,TRBJ2-7,15,CASSEFLAGPYEQYF
TRBD1,TRBV5-1,TRBJ2-7,14,CASSPGQRSYEQYF
-,TRBV28,TRBJ2-5,11,CASSSQETQYF
-,TRBV29-1,TRBJ1-4,14,CSATEGGPGEKLFF
-,TRBV5-1,TRBJ1-3,14,CASSPGSSGNTIYF
TRBD1,TRBV18,TRBJ2-3,13,CASSATGTDTQYF
TRBD1,TRBV28,TRBJ1-5,15,CASSSDRGGVKPQHF
-,TRBV14,TRBJ2-7,15,CASSPRTRGIYEQYF
TRBD2,TRBV11-1,TRBJ2-1,15,CASSLVRGGSNEQFF
-,TRBV7-2,TRBJ2-3,15,CASSLGSVGTDTQYF
-,TRBV6-6,TRBJ2-3,15,CASSVGSRGTDTQYF
-,TRBV27,TRBJ2-2,12,CASSLGPGELFF
-,TRBV18,TRBJ2-5,14,CASSRGIGPETQYF
TRBD1,TRBV5-4,TRBJ1-4,15,CASSQTGAINEKLFF
-,TRBV5-4,TRBJ1-2,17,CASGPSRAWSGNYGYTF
-,TRBV14,TRBJ2-5,13,CASSQAFLKTQYF